A selection of T cell receptor beta chains follows, all from one sample in a study of identifying expanded T cells in peripheral blood. The protocol was immunoSEQ multiplex PCR, while the TCRdb copy is restricted to in-frame clones and leaves out a portion. The sample holds roughly 86,000 clones, 85% seen once. The specimen was blood. Receptor source: a person aged 18 to 75 in good health. Both conserved end residues are part of each CDR3. The D gene is left open where the match is weak. The size of a clone is reported for some rows only, either as once, few or many, or as a class for expanded clones.

TRBV10-3	.	14	TRBJ2-3	.	TGTGCCATCAGTGTGGGCGGGGGCACAGATACGCAGTATTTT	CAISVGGGTDTQYF
TRBV6-5	.	15	TRBJ2-3	.	TGTGCCAGCAGTCCCAGGGATGGGGCCGCAGATACGCAGTATTTT	CASSPRDGAADTQYF
TRBV2	.	12	TRBJ1-2	.	TGTGCCAGCGGTGCTTTTCCAGATGGCTACACCTTC	CASGAFPDGYTF
TRBV7-9	.	14	TRBJ1-2	TRBD1	TGTGCCAGCAGCTCACAGGGGTTAAGCTATGGCTACACCTTC	CASSSQGLSYGYTF
TRBV2	.	15	TRBJ1-3	.	TGTGCCAGCAGTCCCCGGGGTACCCAAGGAAACACCATATATTTT	CASSPRGTQGNTIYF
TRBV5-1	.	16	TRBJ2-5	TRBD2	TGCGCCAGCAGCTTGGCCCTAGCGGGGGTTCAAGAGACCCAGTACTTC	CASSLALAGVQETQYF
TRBV15	.	15	TRBJ1-2	.	TGTGCCACCAGCAGTCCCGAGCGGGGAGACTATGGCTACACCTTC	CATSSPERGDYGYTF
TRBV21-1	.	15	TRBJ1-2	.	TGTGCCAGCAGCAAAGGACCTAACTCTAACTATGGCTACACCTTC	CASSKGPNSNYGYTF
TRBV19	.	19	TRBJ2-2	TRBD1	TGTGCCAGTAGTAGAAAAGGGACAGGGCGATTCGCGAACACCGGGGAGCTGTTTTTT	CASSRKGTGRFANTGELFF
TRBV6-6	.	13	TRBJ1-4	TRBD1	TGTGCCAGCAGCCACAGGGGTGAAGAAAAACTGTTTTTT	CASSHRGEEKLFF
TRBV5-1	once	14	TRBJ2-3	.	TGCGCCAGCAGCTTGGGCCCCCTTGGGGATACGCAGTATTTT	CASSLGPLGDTQYF
TRBV30	.	16	TRBJ1-6	.	TGTGCCTGGAGCGCCGGGGGGATGAGCAATAATTCACCCCTCCACTTT	CAWSAGGMSNNSPLHF
TRBV27	.	14	TRBJ1-1	.	TGTGCCAGCAGTTCCCGGGTCGAGAACACTGAAGCTTTCTTT	CASSSRVENTEAFF
TRBV27	.	15	TRBJ1-1	.	TGTGCCAGCAGTTTATTCCCGGGAGGGGCCCCTGAAGCTTTCTTT	CASSLFPGGAPEAFF
TRBV18	once	18	TRBJ2-1	.	TGTGCCAGCTCACCTCTGGCCCAGGTTTATGGCTCCTACAATGAGCAGTTCTTC	CASSPLAQVYGSYNEQFF
TRBV9	.	13	TRBJ2-5	.	TGTGCCAGCAGCGTAAATCCCCAGGAGACCCAGTACTTC	CASSVNPQETQYF
TRBV7-9	.	11	TRBJ1-1	.	TGTGCCAGCAGCGACCAGTCAAGAGCTTTCTTT	CASSDQSRAFF
TRBV11-2	once	18	TRBJ2-1	TRBD2	TGTGCCAGCAGGCCCGGGACTAGCTTGAAGAATCAATACAATGAGCAGTTCTTC	CASRPGTSLKNQYNEQFF
TRBV30	.	11	TRBJ1-4	.	TGTGCCTGGAATACAGAGGAAAAACTGTTTTTT	CAWNTEEKLFF
TRBV5-1	.	11	TRBJ1-4	.	TGCGCCAGCAGCTTTGGGGAAAAACTGTTTTTT	CASSFGEKLFF
TRBV7-9	.	18	TRBJ1-1	TRBD1	TGTGCCAGCAGCTCCTCAGACGGTCCCGGGACAGGGGGCTCTGAAGCTTTCTTT	CASSSSDGPGTGGSEAFF
TRBV14	few	13	TRBJ1-2	.	TGTGCCAGCAGCCAAGATGGGTTAGGTGGCTACACCTTC	CASSQDGLGGYTF
TRBV5-6	.	14	TRBJ1-2	TRBD1	TGTGCCAGCAGCTTGGGAACAGGGGTAAATGGCTACACCTTC	CASSLGTGVNGYTF
TRBV9	.	11	TRBJ2-1	.	TGTGCCAGCGGAGTTTACAATGAGCAGTTCTTC	CASGVYNEQFF
TRBV19	.	14	TRBJ2-6	.	TGTGCCAGTAGTGGAGGGGAATGGGCCAACGTCCTGACTTTC	CASSGGEWANVLTF
TRBV25-1	.	11	TRBJ2-5	.	TGTGCCAGCCAGCAACAAGAGACCCAGTACTTC	CASQQQETQYF
TRBV11-1	.	15	TRBJ2-7	.	TGTGCCAGCAGCTTCGCGGGTCAGCGAGTTTACGAGCAGTACTTC	CASSFAGQRVYEQYF
TRBV4-3	.	17	TRBJ1-2	.	TGCGCCAGCAGCCAAAAGTTTCCCACCGGGACGGACTATGGCTACACCTTC	CASSQKFPTGTDYGYTF